A selection of T cell receptor beta chains follows, all from one sample in a study of blood T cell repertoires in COVID-19. Clones were read by immunoSEQ multiplex PCR, and TCRdb kept only the in-frame ones, dropping some. The sample contains some 140,000 clones, roughly four fifths of which appear only once. Sequenced material: PBMCs or T cells enriched from blood (not recorded which). Every receptor here comes from a man younger than 40 who had recovered from COVID-19. Each CDR3 is given with its conserved first and last residue. The D gene is left open where the match is weak. Size is stated for part of the rows, as once, few or many counts, or as a class when the clone is expanded.

v_gene: TRBV7-2; d_gene: NA; abundance: NA; j_gene: TRBJ1-2; len: 14; CDR3aa: CASSKWGGDYGYTF; CDR3nt: TGTGCCAGCAGCAAGTGGGGAGGGGACTATGGCTACACCTTC
v_gene: TRBV7-9; d_gene: NA; abundance: NA; j_gene: TRBJ2-1; len: 16; CDR3aa: CASSTRDGSSYNEQFF; CDR3nt: TGTGCCAGCAGCACGCGGGACGGGAGCTCCTACAATGAGCAGTTCTTC
v_gene: TRBV3-1/TRBV3-2; d_gene: NA; abundance: NA; j_gene: TRBJ2-5; len: 12; CDR3aa: CASSPSLETQYF; CDR3nt: TGTGCCAGCAGCCCCTCTTTGGAGACCCAGTACTTC
v_gene: TRBV6-6; d_gene: NA; abundance: NA; j_gene: TRBJ1-6; len: 15; CDR3aa: CASRTDSSYNSPLHF; CDR3nt: TGTGCCAGCAGGACGGACAGCTCCTATAATTCACCCCTCCACTTT
v_gene: TRBV25-1; d_gene: NA; abundance: NA; j_gene: TRBJ1-2; len: 17; CDR3aa: CASAPSGGTGLVGGYTF; CDR3nt: TGTGCCAGCGCGCCCAGCGGGGGCACCGGACTAGTGGGGGGCTACACCTTC
v_gene: TRBV27; d_gene: TRBD1; abundance: NA; j_gene: TRBJ2-3; len: 15; CDR3aa: CASTRTGGSTDTQYF; CDR3nt: TGTGCCAGCACACGGACAGGGGGGAGCACAGATACGCAGTATTTT
v_gene: TRBV5-1; d_gene: TRBD2; abundance: once; j_gene: TRBJ2-1; len: 15; CDR3aa: CASSQREGPYNEQFF; CDR3nt: TGCGCCAGCAGCCAGCGGGAGGGCCCGTACAATGAGCAGTTCTTC
v_gene: TRBV4-2; d_gene: NA; abundance: NA; j_gene: TRBJ2-2; len: 17; CDR3aa: CASSPRDERDNTGELFF; CDR3nt: TGTGCCAGCAGCCCCCGAGATGAGCGGGACAATACCGGGGAGCTGTTTTTT
v_gene: TRBV11-3; d_gene: NA; abundance: once; j_gene: TRBJ2-2; len: 17; CDR3aa: CASSGRLRRTNTGELFF; CDR3nt: TGTGCCAGCAGCGGCCGACTTCGGCGTACGAACACCGGGGAGCTGTTTTTT
v_gene: TRBV19; d_gene: NA; abundance: NA; j_gene: TRBJ1-1; len: 12; CDR3aa: CASTGEITEAFF; CDR3nt: TGTGCCAGTACAGGGGAGATAACTGAAGCTTTCTTT
v_gene: TRBV15; d_gene: NA; abundance: NA; j_gene: TRBJ1-1; len: 16; CDR3aa: CATSGSSHRLGTEAFF; CDR3nt: TGTGCCACCAGCGGCTCGTCCCACAGGCTCGGCACTGAAGCTTTCTTT
v_gene: TRBV14; d_gene: NA; abundance: NA; j_gene: TRBJ1-2; len: 14; CDR3aa: CASSQAPNQGGYTF; CDR3nt: TGTGCCAGCAGCCAAGCTCCTAACCAGGGTGGCTACACCTTC
v_gene: TRBV3-1/TRBV3-2; d_gene: NA; abundance: once; j_gene: TRBJ2-5; len: 13; CDR3aa: CAGPHRRQETQYF; CDR3nt: TGTGCCGGTCCTCACCGCCGGCAAGAGACCCAGTACTTC
v_gene: TRBV30; d_gene: NA; abundance: NA; j_gene: TRBJ1-1; len: 14; CDR3aa: CAWSVYGGNTEAFF; CDR3nt: TGTGCCTGGAGTGTATACGGGGGGAACACTGAAGCTTTCTTT
v_gene: TRBV5-6; d_gene: TRBD1; abundance: NA; j_gene: TRBJ1-1; len: 15; CDR3aa: CASSLQGAGNTEAFF; CDR3nt: TGTGCCAGCAGCTTGCAGGGGGCGGGGAACACTGAAGCTTTCTTT
v_gene: TRBV20-1; d_gene: NA; abundance: NA; j_gene: TRBJ2-1; len: 11; CDR3aa: CSAGGPNEQFF; CDR3nt: TGCAGTGCCGGAGGACCTAATGAGCAGTTCTTC
v_gene: TRBV10-2; d_gene: NA; abundance: NA; j_gene: TRBJ1-1; len: 17; CDR3aa: CASSESGQRIMNTEAFF; CDR3nt: TGCGCCAGCAGTGAGTCTGGACAGAGAATCATGAACACTGAAGCTTTCTTT
v_gene: TRBV9; d_gene: NA; abundance: few; j_gene: TRBJ2-3; len: 15; CDR3aa: CASSVSQGGTDTQYF; CDR3nt: TGTGCCAGCAGCGTATCACAGGGTGGCACAGATACGCAGTATTTT
v_gene: TRBV5-6; d_gene: TRBD2; abundance: NA; j_gene: TRBJ2-1; len: 15; CDR3aa: CASSTGTSSYNEQFF; CDR3nt: TGTGCCAGCAGCACCGGGACTAGCTCCTACAATGAGCAGTTCTTC
v_gene: TRBV5-1; d_gene: NA; abundance: NA; j_gene: TRBJ2-7; len: 16; CDR3aa: CASSLFGRGSSYEQYF; CDR3nt: TGCGCCAGCAGCTTGTTTGGCAGGGGATCTTCCTACGAGCAGTACTTC
v_gene: TRBV18; d_gene: NA; abundance: few; j_gene: TRBJ1-5; len: 15; CDR3aa: CASSSGSHSNQPQHF; CDR3nt: TGTGCCAGCTCTTCGGGGTCCCATAGCAATCAGCCCCAGCATTTT
v_gene: TRBV7-7; d_gene: TRBD1; abundance: once; j_gene: TRBJ2-2; len: 17; CDR3aa: CASSLGEQGAGTGELFF; CDR3nt: TGTGCCAGCAGCTTAGGGGAGCAGGGGGCTGGCACCGGGGAGCTGTTTTTT
v_gene: TRBV5-1; d_gene: TRBD1; abundance: NA; j_gene: TRBJ1-6; len: 15; CDR3aa: CASSLDGQGVSPLHF; CDR3nt: TGCGCCAGCAGCTTGGACGGACAGGGGGTTTCACCCCTCCACTTT
v_gene: TRBV10-3; d_gene: NA; abundance: NA; j_gene: TRBJ1-2; len: 15; CDR3aa: CAIRPGERMSRGYTF; CDR3nt: TGTGCCATCAGACCAGGGGAACGGATGTCGCGTGGCTACACCTTC
v_gene: TRBV12-5; d_gene: TRBD2; abundance: NA; j_gene: TRBJ2-5; len: 18; CDR3aa: CASASNTAGLADQETQYF; CDR3nt: TGTGCTAGTGCCTCAAACACCGCGGGACTAGCGGATCAAGAGACCCAGTACTTC
v_gene: TRBV5-4; d_gene: NA; abundance: NA; j_gene: TRBJ1-2; len: 13; CDR3aa: CASSLVGGGGYTF; CDR3nt: TGTGCCAGCAGCTTAGTGGGGGGAGGAGGCTACACCTTC
v_gene: TRBV5-1; d_gene: NA; abundance: NA; j_gene: TRBJ2-5; len: 12; CDR3aa: CASSRTGETQYF; CDR3nt: TGCGCCAGCAGCCGGACTGGTGAGACCCAGTACTTC
v_gene: TRBV18; d_gene: NA; abundance: once; j_gene: TRBJ1-2; len: 16; CDR3aa: CASSPPGLDPLRGYTF; CDR3nt: TGTGCCAGCTCACCACCGGGACTAGACCCCCTTCGTGGCTACACCTTC
v_gene: TRBV6-5; d_gene: NA; abundance: NA; j_gene: TRBJ2-7; len: 15; CDR3aa: CASSYSTPQSYEQYF; CDR3nt: TGTGCCAGCAGTTACTCGACTCCACAAAGCTACGAGCAGTACTTC
v_gene: TRBV30; d_gene: TRBD2; abundance: NA; j_gene: TRBJ2-2; len: 14; CDR3aa: CAWVVAGRTGELFF; CDR3nt: TGTGCCTGGGTGGTAGCGGGACGGACCGGGGAGCTGTTTTTT
v_gene: TRBV6-5; d_gene: NA; abundance: few; j_gene: TRBJ2-5; len: 12; CDR3aa: CASAGNQETQYF; CDR3nt: TGTGCCAGTGCAGGGAACCAAGAGACCCAGTACTTC
v_gene: TRBV25-1; d_gene: NA; abundance: NA; j_gene: TRBJ2-5; len: 14; CDR3aa: CASSDGGVQETQYF; CDR3nt: TGTGCCAGCAGTGACGGAGGGGTCCAAGAGACCCAGTACTTC
v_gene: TRBV5-1; d_gene: NA; abundance: NA; j_gene: TRBJ2-1; len: 15; CDR3aa: CASSLPESSYNEQFF; CDR3nt: TGCGCCAGCAGCCTACCGGAGAGCTCCTACAATGAGCAGTTCTTC
v_gene: TRBV10-3; d_gene: NA; abundance: NA; j_gene: TRBJ2-3; len: 15; CDR3aa: CAISEDSSVADTQYF; CDR3nt: TGTGCCATCAGTGAGGACAGCTCGGTGGCAGATACGCAGTATTTT
v_gene: TRBV5-4; d_gene: NA; abundance: NA; j_gene: TRBJ2-3; len: 14; CDR3aa: CASRQDKSTDTQYF; CDR3nt: TGTGCCAGCAGGCAGGACAAGAGCACAGATACGCAGTATTTT
v_gene: TRBV28; d_gene: NA; abundance: NA; j_gene: TRBJ1-5; len: 15; CDR3aa: CASRGAGAFTQPQHF; CDR3nt: TGTGCCTCTCGGGGGGCAGGGGCTTTCACTCAGCCCCAGCATTTT